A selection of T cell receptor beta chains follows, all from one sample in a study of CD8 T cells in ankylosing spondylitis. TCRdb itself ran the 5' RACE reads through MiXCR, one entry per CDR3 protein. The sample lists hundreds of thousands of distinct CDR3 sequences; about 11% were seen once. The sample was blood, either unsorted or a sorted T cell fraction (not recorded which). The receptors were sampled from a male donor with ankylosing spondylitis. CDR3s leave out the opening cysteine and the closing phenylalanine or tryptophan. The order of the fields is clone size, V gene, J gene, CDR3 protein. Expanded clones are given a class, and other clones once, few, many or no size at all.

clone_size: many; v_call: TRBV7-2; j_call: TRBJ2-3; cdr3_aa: ASSRRGPFTDTQY
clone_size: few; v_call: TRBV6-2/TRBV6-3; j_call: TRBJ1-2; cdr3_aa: ASSYMNYGYT
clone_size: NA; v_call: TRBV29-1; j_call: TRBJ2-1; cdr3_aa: SLIPGQGNYNEQF
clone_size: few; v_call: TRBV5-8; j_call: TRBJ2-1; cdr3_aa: ASSFIRDSEQF
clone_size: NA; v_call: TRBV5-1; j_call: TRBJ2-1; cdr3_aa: ASTTAGLAGERV
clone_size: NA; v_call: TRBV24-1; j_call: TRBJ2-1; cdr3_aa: ATSDLETGRYNEQF
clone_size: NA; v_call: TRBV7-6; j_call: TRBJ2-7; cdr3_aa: ASQPSALGEQY
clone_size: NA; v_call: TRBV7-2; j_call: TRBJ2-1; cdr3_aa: ASSLDDWNNEQF
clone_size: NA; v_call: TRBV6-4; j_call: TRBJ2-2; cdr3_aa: ASTPTGGYGELF
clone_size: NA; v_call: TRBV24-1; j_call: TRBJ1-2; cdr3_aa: ATSVDRYYGYT
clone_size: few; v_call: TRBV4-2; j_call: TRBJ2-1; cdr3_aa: ASSQSASGSLYNEQF
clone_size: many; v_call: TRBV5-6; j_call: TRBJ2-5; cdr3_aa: ASSFLTEETQY
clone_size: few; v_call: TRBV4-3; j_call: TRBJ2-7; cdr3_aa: ASSQYTGTGISEQY
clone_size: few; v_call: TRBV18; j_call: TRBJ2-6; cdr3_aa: ASSPITAGANVLT
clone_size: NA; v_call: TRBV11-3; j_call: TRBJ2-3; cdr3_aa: ASSSGGGAGDTQY
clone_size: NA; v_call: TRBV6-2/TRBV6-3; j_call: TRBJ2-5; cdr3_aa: ASSLQANGLWETQY
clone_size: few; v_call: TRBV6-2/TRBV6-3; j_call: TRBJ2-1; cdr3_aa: ASSSPSGMRNEQF
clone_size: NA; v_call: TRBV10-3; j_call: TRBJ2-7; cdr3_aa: AISDPVAGTREQY
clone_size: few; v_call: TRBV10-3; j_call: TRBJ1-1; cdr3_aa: ATNYNTGGDTEAF
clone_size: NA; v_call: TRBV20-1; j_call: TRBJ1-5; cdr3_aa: CARDRTDRGYSNQPQH
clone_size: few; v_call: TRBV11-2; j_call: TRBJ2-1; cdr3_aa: ASSPLRWYYNEQF
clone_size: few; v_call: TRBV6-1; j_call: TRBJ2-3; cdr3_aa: ASLRGGPSTDTQY
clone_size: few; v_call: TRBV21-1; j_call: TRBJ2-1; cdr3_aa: ASSEIGGNEQF
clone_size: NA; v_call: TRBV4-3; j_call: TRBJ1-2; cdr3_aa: ASSRGTRGLNYGYT
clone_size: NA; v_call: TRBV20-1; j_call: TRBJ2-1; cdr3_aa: SARIAGGQF
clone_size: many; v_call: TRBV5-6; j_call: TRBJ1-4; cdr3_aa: ASSHQQGGEKLF
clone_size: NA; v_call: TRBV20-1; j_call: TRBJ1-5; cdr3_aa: SAEGDNQPQH
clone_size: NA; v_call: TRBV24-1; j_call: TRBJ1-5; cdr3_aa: ATSGAGGGNQPQH
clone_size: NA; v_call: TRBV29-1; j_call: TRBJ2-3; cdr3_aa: SVALAGVTDTQY
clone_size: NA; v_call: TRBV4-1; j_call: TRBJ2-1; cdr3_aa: ASSQDLQGAPPYNEQF
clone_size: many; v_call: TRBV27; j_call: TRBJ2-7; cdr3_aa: ASRISTSGSYEQY
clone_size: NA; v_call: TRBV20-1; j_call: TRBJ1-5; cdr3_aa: SARRDRVSNQPQH
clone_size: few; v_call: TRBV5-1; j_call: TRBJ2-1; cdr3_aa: ASSLEGLGQF
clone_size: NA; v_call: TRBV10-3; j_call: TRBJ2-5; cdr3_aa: AISESNGGRETQY
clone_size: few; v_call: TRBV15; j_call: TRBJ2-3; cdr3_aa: ATSHRAGKADTQY
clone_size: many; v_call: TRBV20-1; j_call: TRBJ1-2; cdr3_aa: SPNSQGRGGYT
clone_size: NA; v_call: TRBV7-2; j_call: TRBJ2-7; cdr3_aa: ASSLVRRASEQY
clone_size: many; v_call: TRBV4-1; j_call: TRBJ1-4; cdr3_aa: ASSRLPGQGDEKLF
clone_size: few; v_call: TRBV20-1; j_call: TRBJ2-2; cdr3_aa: SGKRLNTGELF
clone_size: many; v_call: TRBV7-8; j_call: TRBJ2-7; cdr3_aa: ASSPGGSGSYEQY
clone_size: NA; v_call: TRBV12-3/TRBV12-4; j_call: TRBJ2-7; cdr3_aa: ASSPGYAGDSYEQY
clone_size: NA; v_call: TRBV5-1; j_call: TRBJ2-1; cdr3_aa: ASSLLGGAGEQF
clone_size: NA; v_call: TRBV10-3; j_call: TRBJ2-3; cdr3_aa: AISESFQGSSTDTQY
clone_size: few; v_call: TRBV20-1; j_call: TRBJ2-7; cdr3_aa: SQSRAYEQY